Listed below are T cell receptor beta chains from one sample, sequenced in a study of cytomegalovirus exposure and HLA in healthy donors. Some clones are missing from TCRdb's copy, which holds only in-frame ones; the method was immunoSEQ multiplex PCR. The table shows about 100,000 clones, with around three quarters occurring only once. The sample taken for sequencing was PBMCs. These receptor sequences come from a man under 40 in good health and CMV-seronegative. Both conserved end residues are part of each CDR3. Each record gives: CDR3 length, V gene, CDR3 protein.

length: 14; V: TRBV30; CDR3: CAWLARGFISEAFF
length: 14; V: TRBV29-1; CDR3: CSVVGDRGRDTQYF
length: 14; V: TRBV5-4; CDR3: CASSSRDSQETQYF
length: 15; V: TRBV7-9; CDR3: CASSAGGRLNTEAFF
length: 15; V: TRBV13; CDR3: CASSLGGGLGETQYF
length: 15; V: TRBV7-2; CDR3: CASSLAWTGTHEQFF
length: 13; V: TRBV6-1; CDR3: CASGTYNTGELFF
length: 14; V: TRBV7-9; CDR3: CASSLKAESYEQYF
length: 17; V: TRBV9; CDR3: CASSVAVGLGYPYEQFF
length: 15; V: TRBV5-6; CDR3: CASSPRPGEWTEAFF
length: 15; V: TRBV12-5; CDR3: CASGLSSGSPYEQYF
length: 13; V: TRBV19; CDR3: CASSYNQSGTQYF
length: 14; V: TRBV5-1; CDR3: CASSLSGTTNEQFF
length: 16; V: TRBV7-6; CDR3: CASSSLSAGRTDTQYF
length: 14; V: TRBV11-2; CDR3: CASSHRVSTDTQYF
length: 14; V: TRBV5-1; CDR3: CASSLAGQNYEQYF
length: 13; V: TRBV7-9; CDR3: CASSNTGSGEAFF
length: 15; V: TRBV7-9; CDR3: CASSLVHTQNPEAFF